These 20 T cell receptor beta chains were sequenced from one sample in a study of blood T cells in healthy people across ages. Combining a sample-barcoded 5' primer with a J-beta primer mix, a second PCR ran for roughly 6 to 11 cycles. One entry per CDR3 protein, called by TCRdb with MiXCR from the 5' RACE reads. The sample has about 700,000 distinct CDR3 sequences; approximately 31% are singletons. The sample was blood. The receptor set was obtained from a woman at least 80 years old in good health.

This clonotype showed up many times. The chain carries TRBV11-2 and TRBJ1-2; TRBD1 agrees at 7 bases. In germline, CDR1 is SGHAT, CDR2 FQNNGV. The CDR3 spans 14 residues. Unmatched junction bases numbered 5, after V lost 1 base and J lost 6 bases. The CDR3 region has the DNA TGTGCCAGCAGCTTAGTTAGGGGGCTGGATGGCTACACCTTC. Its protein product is CASSLVRGLDGYTF.

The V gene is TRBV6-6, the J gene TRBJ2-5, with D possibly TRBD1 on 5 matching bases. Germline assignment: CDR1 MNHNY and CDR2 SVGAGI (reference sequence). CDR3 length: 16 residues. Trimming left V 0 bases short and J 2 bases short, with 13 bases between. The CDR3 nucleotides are TGTGCCAGCAGTTACTCGACACGACAGCTACAAGAGACCCAGTACTTC. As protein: CASSYSTRQLQETQYF.

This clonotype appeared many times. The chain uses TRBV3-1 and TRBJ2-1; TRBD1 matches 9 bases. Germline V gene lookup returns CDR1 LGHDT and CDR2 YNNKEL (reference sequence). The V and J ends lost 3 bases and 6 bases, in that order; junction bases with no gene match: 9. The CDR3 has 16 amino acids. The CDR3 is CASSHAGTGLTNEQFF. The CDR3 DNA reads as TGTGCCAGCAGCCATGCCGGGACAGGGCTGACCAATGAGCAGTTCTTC.

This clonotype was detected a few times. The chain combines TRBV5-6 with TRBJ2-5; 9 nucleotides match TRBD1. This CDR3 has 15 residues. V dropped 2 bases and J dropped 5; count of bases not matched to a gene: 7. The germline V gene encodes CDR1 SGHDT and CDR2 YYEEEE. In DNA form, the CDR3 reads TGTGCCAGCAGCTTAAGGACAGGGGTCGTGGAGACCCAGTACTTC. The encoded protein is CASSLRTGVVETQYF.

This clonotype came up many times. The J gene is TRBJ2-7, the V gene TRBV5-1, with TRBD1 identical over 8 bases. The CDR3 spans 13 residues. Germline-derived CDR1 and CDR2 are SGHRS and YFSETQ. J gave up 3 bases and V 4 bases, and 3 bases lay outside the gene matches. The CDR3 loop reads CASSGQGIYEQYF. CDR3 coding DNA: TGCGCCAGCAGCGGACAGGGAATCTACGAGCAGTACTTC.

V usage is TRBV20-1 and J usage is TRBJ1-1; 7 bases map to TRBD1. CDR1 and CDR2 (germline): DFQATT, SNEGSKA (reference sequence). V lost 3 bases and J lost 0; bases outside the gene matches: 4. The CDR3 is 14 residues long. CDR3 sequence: CSASDGQVNTEAFF. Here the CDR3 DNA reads TGCAGTGCTAGTGACGGACAGGTGAACACTGAAGCTTTCTTT.

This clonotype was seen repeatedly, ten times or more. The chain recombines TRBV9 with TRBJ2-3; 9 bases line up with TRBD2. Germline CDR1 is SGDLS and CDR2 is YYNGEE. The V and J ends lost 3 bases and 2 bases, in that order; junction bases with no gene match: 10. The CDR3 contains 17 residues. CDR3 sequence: CASSARGSGGPTDTQYF. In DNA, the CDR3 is TGTGCCAGCAGCGCCAGAGGTAGCGGGGGCCCCACAGATACGCAGTATTTT.

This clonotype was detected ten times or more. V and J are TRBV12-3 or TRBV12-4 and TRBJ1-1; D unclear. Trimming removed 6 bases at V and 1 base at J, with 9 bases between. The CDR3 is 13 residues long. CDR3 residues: CASRTQENTEAFF. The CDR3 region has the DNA TGTGCCAGCAGGACGCAGGAGAACACTGAAGCTTTCTTT.

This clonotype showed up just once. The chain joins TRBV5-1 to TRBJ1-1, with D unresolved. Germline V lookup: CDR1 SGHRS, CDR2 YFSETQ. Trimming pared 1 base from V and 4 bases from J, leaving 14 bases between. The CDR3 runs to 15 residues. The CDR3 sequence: CASSLTLPGPTEAFF. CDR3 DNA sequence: TGCGCCAGCAGCTTGACCTTGCCCGGCCCCACTGAAGCTTTCTTT.

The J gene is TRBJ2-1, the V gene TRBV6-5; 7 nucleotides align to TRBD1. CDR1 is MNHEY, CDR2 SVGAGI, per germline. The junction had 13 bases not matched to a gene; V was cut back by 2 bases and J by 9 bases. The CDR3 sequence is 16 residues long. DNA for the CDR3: TGTGCCAGCAGTTACACCACAGGGGCCCATCCTCGTGAGCAGTTCTTC. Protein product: CASSYTTGAHPREQFF.

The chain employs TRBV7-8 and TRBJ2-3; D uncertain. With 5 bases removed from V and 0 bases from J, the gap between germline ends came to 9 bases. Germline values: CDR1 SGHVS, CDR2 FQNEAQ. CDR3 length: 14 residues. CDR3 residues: CASSLPLSTDTQYF. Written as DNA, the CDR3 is TGTGCCAGCAGCCTCCCACTCAGCACAGATACGCAGTATTTT.

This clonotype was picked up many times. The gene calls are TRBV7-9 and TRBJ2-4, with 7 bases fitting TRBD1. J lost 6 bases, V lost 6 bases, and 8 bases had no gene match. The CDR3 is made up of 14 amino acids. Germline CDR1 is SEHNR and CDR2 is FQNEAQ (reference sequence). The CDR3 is CASSSTGAGNIQYF. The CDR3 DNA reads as TGTGCCAGCAGTTCCACAGGGGCGGGAAACATTCAGTACTTC.

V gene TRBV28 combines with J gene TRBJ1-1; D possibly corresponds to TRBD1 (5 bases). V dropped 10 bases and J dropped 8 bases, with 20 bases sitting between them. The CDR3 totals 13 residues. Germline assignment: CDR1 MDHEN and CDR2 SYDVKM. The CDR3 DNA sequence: TGTGCCACCCTCGAGGGGCCCACCGGAGAAGCTTTCTTT. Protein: CATLEGPTGEAFF. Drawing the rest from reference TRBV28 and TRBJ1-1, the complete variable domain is DVKVTQSSRYLVKRTGEKVFLECVQDMDHENMFWYRQDPGLGLRLIYFSYDVKMKEKGDIPEGYSVSREKKERFSLILESASTNQTSMYLCATLEGPTGEAFFGQGTRLTVV.

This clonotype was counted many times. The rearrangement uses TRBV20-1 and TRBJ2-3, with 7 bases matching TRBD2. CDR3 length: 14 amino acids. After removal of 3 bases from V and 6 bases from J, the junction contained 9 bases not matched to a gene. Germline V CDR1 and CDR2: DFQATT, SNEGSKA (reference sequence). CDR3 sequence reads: CSASFRGERDTQYF. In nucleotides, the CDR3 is TGCAGTGCTAGTTTTCGGGGGGAGCGGGATACGCAGTATTTT.

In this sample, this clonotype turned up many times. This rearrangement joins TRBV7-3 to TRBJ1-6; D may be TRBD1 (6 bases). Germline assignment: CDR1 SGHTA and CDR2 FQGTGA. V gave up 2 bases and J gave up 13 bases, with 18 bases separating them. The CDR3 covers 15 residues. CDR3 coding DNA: TGTGCCAGCAGCTTAGGCGGGACATATCAATCTCCCCTCCACTTT. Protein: CASSLGGTYQSPLHF. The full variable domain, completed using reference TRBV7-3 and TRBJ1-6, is GAGVSQTPSNKVTEKGKYVELRCDPISGHTALYWYRQSLGQGPEFLIYFQGTGAADDSGLPNDRFFAVRPEGSVSTLKIQRTERGDSAVYLCASSLGGTYQSPLHFGNGTRLTVT.

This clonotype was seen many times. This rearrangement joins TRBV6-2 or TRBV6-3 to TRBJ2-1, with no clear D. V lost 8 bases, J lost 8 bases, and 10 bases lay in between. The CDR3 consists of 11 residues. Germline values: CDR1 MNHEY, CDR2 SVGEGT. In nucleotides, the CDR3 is TGTGCCAGCGCCCAAGTGGATGAGCAGTTCTTC. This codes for CASAQVDEQFF.

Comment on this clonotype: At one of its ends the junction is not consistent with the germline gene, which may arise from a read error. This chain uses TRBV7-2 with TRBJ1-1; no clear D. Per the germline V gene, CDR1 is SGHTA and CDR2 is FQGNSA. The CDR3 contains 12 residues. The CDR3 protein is CANSPSVAEAFF. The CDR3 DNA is TGTGCCAACAGCCCCTCGGTAGCTGAAGCTTTCTTT.

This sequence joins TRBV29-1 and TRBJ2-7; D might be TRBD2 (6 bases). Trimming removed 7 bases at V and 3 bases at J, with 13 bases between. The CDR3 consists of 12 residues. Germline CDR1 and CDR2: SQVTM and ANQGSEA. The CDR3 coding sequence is TGCAGCGCCGACCAGGGAGGCTACGAGCAGTACTTC. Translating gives CSADQGGYEQYF.

The CDR3, as DNA: TGTGCCAGCAGCATAGGGCAGAAGGATGAAGCTTTCTTT. Its protein product is CASSIGQKDEAFF. The genes are TRBV7-3 and TRBJ1-1, with D unclear. Trimming stripped 5 bases from V and 7 bases from J, with 14 bases between. The CDR3 extends over 13 amino acids. CDR1 is SGHTA and CDR2 is FQGTGA in the germline V gene.

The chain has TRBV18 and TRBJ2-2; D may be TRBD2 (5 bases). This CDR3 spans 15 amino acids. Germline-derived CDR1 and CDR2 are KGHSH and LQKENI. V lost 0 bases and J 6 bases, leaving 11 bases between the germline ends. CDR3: CASSPPRVSAGELFF. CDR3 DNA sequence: TGTGCCAGCTCACCACCGAGGGTTAGCGCCGGGGAGCTGTTTTTT.